The TCR beta chain described here comes from a study of cytotoxic CD8 clonotypes in ibrutinib-treated CLL (dated by TCRdb to the early 2020s). Some background on the complete study: In this cohort, approximately 15 patients were treatment-naive and more than 9 were relapsed/refractory, while around 18 had unmutated IGHV. Cryopreserved peripheral blood mononuclear cells were obtained before treatment, at response, and at either sustained remission or disease progression. Responses were partial in roughly 24 patients and complete in 2; after median around 66 months follow-up, around 14 stayed in remission and about twelve progressed. Samples at response were collected after a median of roughly 13 months of treatment, with a range of 6 to 36 months. All remission and progressive disease samples were collected while patients were still receiving ibrutinib. On average, each sample yielded roughly 250,000 productive templates and under 95,000 productive rearrangements. Of the roughly 86 participants in the trial, about two dozen had longitudinal samples available. Overall study results and their limits: Public clonotypes were rare and either shrank or stayed stable during treatment, and the rise in clonality at ibrutinib response reflected expansion of private clonotypes. Sustained-remission and progressing patients did not have matched sampling times, and lymph node repertoires were not examined. Baseline clonality exceeded that of age-matched healthy donors and correlated strongly with circulating CD8+ T-cell counts. Clonality rose at ibrutinib response, remained stable during sustained remission, and dropped back toward baseline at progression.

Remarks on this clone: Its antigen remains undetermined. One base away there is no much larger clone; base qualities are not given.

Spanning cysteine to phenylalanine, the CDR3 consists of 16 amino acids. CDR3 DNA only is kept here, 48 bases in frame from base 1. For CDR1 and CDR2, the germline V gene (reference sequence) lists SGHNT and YYREEE. The germline V and J ends show losses of 4 bases and 2 bases respectively, and no gene match explains 10 bases of the junction. For TCR beta library preparation, roughly 2.1 micrograms of genomic DNA were isolated from cryopreserved PBMCs. Longitudinal blood samples from CLL patients on ibrutinib monotherapy were analyzed using high-throughput TCR beta sequencing. Patients were enrolled in a phase 2 open-label single-center ibrutinib monotherapy trial. Each clonotype received, on average, 10x coverage in deep resolution sequencing performed on a MiSeq, where the target depth lay between 1 in 1 million and 1 in 200,000 T cells. The immunoSEQ hsTCRB Kit was used to generate TCR beta libraries. As for how the authors treated the data: Data were analyzed with ImmunoSEQ Data Assistant and ImmunoSEQ Analyzer, with V, D and J genes assigned per IMGT definitions. Clonality, which ranges from 0 to 1, was calculated as one minus the normalized Shannon entropy of productive rearrangement frequencies. Only overrepresented clonotypes making up at least 0.05% of each patient's repertoire were included in the public clonotype analysis. Some 14 age-matched healthy donor repertoires from immuneACCESS served as clonality controls. This immuneACCESS table, as held by TCRdb, lists in-frame sequences with V and J called but not all clones. Of the missing ones, under half trace to an unresolved V gene in checked studies; the others have no known cause. V, J and clone size reflect that table, while D and trimming were determined from the DNA. The sample table lists around 140,000 clones, 75% to 85% of them with a count of one. The top ten clones comprise around 7.6% of the sample.

Rearrangement joined TRBV5-4 to TRBJ2-3; 7 of the junction bases match TRBD2. The TCR sequence derives from a human donor with chronic lymphocytic leukemia. The sequencing here drew on PBMCs, taken after 36 months of ibrutinib treatment. CDR3 loop: CASSRQTSRVTDTQYF. The nucleotide sequence reads as follows: TGTGCCAGCAGCCGGCAGACTAGCCGGGTCACAGATACGCAGTATTTT.